These 4 T cell receptor beta chains were sequenced from one sample in a study of molecular identifiers for immune sequencing clone quantification. TCRdb passed the PCR reads through MiXCR, listing each CDR3 protein once. The sample comprises about half a million distinct CDR3 sequences, around 23% of which are singletons, and around 0.76% rests with the top ten. The material sequenced was naive CD8+ T cells from blood, with Jurkat cell RNA spiked in. Subset described: FACS-sorted CD8+CD4-CCR7+CD45RA+ naive T cells. The receptor source for this set is a human donor in good health. Some libraries in this study had Jurkat cell RNA spiked in.

V usage is TRBV19 and J usage is TRBJ2-7; D might be TRBD1 (6 bases). V gave up 6 bases and J gave up 2 bases, with 11 bases separating them. Germline V gene lookup returns CDR1 LNHDA and CDR2 SQIVND (reference sequence). This CDR3 region has 13 residues. This chain's CDR3 is CASRGTYTYEQYF. DNA for the CDR3: TGTGCCAGTAGGGGGACATATACCTACGAGCAGTACTTC. Complete variable domain (other parts from reference TRBV19 and TRBJ2-7): DGGITQSPKYLFRKEGQNVTLSCEQNLNHDAMYWYRQDPGQGLRLIYYSQIVNDFQKGDIAEGYSVSREKKESFPLTVTSAQKNPTAFYLCASRGTYTYEQYFGPGTRLTVT.

The chain carries TRBV12-5 and TRBJ1-2; no firm D call. Germline V CDR1 and CDR2: LGHNT, FRNRAP. CDR3 length: 16 amino acids. Trimming stripped 3 bases from V and 2 bases from J, with 16 bases between. CDR3 DNA sequence: TGTGCTAGTGGTTTTGGCACCTACCAATTAAACTATGGCTACACCTTC. Protein sequence: CASGFGTYQLNYGYTF.

This clonotype was observed many times. The rearrangement links TRBV29-1 to TRBJ1-1, with D perhaps TRBD1 (6 bases). Trimming shortened V by 6 bases and J by 5 bases, and 19 bases separated the two germline ends. Germline V gives CDR1 SQVTM, CDR2 ANQGSEA. This CDR3 spans 14 amino acids. The CDR3, as DNA: TGCAGCGTCCCCGGGGGGCAGGGCGTGACTGAAGCTTTCTTT. The encoded protein is CSVPGGQGVTEAFF. The variable domain in full, completed from reference TRBV29-1 and TRBJ1-1, reads SAVISQKPSRDICQRGTSLTIQCQVDSQVTMMFWYRQQPGQSLTLIATANQGSEATYESGFVIDKFPISRPNLTFSTLTVSNMSPEDSSIYLCSVPGGQGVTEAFFGQGTRLTVV.

This clonotype was seen more than once but under ten times. A junction boundary mismatches the germline segment, possibly from a read error. The chain joins TRBV9 to TRBJ2-1; 9 nucleotides match TRBD1. Germline CDR1 reads SGDLS; CDR2 reads YYNGEE. This CDR3 region has 16 residues. CDR3 sequence reads: CANSPLRDRAYNEQFF. DNA for the CDR3: TGTGCCAACAGCCCCCTCCGGGACAGGGCCTACAATGAGCAGTTCTTC.